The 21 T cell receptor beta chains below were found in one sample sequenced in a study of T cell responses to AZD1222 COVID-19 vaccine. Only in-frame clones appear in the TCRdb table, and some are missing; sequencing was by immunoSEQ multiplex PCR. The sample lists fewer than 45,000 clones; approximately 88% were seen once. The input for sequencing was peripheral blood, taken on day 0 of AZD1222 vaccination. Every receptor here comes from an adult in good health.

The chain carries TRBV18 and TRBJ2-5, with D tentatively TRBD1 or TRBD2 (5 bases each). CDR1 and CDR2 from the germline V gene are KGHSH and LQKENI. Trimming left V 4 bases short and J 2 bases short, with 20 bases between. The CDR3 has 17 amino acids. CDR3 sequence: CASSQQSPRGRQETQYF. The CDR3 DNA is TGTGCCAGCTCACAGCAGTCTCCGAGGGGACGTCAAGAGACCCAGTACTTC.

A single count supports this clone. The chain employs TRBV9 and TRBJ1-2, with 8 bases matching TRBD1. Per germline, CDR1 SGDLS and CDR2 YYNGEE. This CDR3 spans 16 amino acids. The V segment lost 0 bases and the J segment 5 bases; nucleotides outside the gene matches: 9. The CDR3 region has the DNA TGTGCCAGCAGCGTAGCTGATGTTGGGACAGGATATGGCTACACCTTC. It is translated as CASSVADVGTGYGYTF.

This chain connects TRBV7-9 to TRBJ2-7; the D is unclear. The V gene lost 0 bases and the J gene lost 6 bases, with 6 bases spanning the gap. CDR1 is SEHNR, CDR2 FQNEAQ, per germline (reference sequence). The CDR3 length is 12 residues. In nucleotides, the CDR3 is TGTGCCAGCAGCTTAGCGGTGAGCGAGCAGTACTTC. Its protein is CASSLAVSEQYF.

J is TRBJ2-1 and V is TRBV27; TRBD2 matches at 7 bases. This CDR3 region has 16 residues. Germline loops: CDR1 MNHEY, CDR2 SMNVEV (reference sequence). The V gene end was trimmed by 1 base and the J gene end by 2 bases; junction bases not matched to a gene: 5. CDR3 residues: CASSLLGAGPYNEQFF. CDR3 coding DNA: TGTGCCAGCAGTTTATTAGGAGCGGGGCCCTACAATGAGCAGTTCTTC.

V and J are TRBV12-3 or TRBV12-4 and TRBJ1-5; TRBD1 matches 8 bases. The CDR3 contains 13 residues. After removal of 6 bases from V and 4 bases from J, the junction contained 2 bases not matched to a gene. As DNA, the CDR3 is TGTGCCAGCAGGGGACAGGCAAATCAGCCCCAGCATTTT. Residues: CASRGQANQPQHF.

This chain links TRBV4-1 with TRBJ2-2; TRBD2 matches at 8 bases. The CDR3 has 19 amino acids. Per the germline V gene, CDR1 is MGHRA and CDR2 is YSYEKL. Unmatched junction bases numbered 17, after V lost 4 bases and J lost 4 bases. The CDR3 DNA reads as TGCGCCAGCAGCCCTTCCCTCCTCGGGGGGGGGAGGCGCACCGGGGAGCTGTTTTTT. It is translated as CASSPSLLGGGRRTGELFF.

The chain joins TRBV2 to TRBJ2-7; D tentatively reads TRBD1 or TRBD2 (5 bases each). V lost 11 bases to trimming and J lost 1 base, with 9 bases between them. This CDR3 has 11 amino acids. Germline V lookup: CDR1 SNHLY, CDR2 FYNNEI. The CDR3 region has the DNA TGTGCCGGGGGATATTCCTACGAGCAGTACTTC. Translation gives CAGGYSYEQYF.

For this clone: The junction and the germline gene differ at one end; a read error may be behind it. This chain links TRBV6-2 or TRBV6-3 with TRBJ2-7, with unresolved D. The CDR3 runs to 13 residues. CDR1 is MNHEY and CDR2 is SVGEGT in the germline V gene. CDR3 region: CASSYSLSLEPYF. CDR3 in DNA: TGTGCCAGCAGTTACTCGTTGTCTCTAGAGCCGTACTTC.

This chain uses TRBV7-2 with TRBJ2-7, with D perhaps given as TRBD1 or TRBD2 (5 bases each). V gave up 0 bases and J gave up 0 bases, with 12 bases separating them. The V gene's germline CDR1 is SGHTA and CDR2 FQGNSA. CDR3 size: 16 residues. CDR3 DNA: TGTGCCAGCAGCTTAGCCGGGGCGAAGAGCTCCTACGAGCAGTACTTC. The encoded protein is CASSLAGAKSSYEQYF. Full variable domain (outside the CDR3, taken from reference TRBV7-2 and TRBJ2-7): GAGVSQSPSNKVTEKGKDVELRCDPISGHTALYWYRQSLGQGLEFLIYFQGNSAPDKSGLPSDRFSAERTGGSVSTLTIQRTQQEDSAVYLCASSLAGAKSSYEQYFGPGTRLTVT.

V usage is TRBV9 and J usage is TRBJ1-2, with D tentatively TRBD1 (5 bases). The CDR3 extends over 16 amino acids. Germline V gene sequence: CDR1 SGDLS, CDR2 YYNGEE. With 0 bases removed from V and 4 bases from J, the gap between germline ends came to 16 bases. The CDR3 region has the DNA TGTGCCAGCAGCGTAGTCCCTGATCAGGGAAGCTATGGCTACACCTTC. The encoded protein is CASSVVPDQGSYGYTF.

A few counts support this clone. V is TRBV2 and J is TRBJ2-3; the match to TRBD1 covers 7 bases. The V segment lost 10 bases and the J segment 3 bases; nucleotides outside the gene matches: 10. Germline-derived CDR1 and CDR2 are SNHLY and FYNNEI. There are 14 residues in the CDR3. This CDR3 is CATIQDRNTDTQYF. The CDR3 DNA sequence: TGTGCCACCATCCAGGACAGGAATACAGATACGCAGTATTTT.

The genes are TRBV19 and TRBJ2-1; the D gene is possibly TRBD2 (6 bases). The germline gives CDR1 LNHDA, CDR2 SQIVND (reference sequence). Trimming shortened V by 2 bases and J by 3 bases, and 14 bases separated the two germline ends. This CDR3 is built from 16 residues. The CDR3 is CASSIKMGLYYNEQFF. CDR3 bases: TGTGCCAGTAGTATAAAAATGGGACTTTACTACAATGAGCAGTTCTTC.

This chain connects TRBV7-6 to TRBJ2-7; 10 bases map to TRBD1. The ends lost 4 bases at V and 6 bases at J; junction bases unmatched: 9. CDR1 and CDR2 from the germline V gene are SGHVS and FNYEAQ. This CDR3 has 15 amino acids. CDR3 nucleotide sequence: TGTGCCAGCAGCTCGACAGGGGGCGATTCTCGCGAGCAGTACTTC. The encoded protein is CASSSTGGDSREQYF.

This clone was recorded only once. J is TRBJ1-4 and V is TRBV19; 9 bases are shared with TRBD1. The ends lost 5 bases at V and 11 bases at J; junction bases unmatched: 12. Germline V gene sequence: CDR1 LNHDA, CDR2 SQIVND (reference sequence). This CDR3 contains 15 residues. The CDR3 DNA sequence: TGTGCCAGTAGTGGGGGACAGGGTCTACGACACAAACTGTTTTTT. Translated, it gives CASSGGQGLRHKLFF. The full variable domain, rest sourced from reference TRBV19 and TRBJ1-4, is DGGITQSPKYLFRKEGQNVTLSCEQNLNHDAMYWYRQDPGQGLRLIYYSQIVNDFQKGDIAEGYSVSREKKESFPLTVTSAQKNPTAFYLCASSGGQGLRHKLFFGSGTQLSVL.

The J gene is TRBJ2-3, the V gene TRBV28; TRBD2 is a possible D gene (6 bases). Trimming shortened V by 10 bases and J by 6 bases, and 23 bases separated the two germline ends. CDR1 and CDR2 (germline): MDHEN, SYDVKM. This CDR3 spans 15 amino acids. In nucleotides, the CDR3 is TGTGCCACCCTCAAAAGCGGGCCTCTCGGTGATACGCAGTATTTT. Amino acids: CATLKSGPLGDTQYF.

CDR3 coding DNA: TGTGCCAGCAGTTTTCGCACTAGCGGGTCCCTGGGAGATACGCAGTATTTT. Its translation: CASSFRTSGSLGDTQYF. The chain uses TRBV6-8 and TRBJ2-3; 9 nucleotides agree with TRBD2. The CDR3 extends over 17 amino acids. V lost 4 bases, J lost 5 bases, and 13 bases stayed unmatched. The germline V gene has CDR1 MNHGY and CDR2 SAAAGT.

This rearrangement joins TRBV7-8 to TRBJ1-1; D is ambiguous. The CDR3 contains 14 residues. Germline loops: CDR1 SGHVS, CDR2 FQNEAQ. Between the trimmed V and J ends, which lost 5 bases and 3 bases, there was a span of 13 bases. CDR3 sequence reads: CASSRQSSHTEAFF. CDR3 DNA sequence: TGTGCCAGCAGCCGCCAATCAAGTCACACTGAAGCTTTCTTT.

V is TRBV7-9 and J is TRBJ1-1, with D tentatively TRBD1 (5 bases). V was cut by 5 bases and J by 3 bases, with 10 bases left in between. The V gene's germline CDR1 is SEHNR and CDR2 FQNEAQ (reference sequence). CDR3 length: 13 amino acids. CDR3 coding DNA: TGTGCCAGCAGCCCACAGGCTGACACTGAAGCTTTCTTT. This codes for CASSPQADTEAFF.

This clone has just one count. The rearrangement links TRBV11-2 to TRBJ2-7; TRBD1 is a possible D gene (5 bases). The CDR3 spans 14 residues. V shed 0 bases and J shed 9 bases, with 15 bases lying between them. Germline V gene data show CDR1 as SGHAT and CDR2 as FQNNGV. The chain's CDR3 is CASSLDRAARWQYF. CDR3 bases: TGTGCCAGCAGCTTAGACAGGGCCGCCCGCTGGCAGTACTTC.

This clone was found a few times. CDR3 sequence reads: CASSEGGDDSYEQYF. The CDR3 bases are TGCGCCAGCAGTGAGGGGGGAGACGACTCCTACGAGCAGTACTTC. The chain joins TRBV10-1 to TRBJ2-7; D assignment may be TRBD1 or TRBD2 (5 bases each). CDR3 length equals 15 residues. Germline V gives CDR1 WNHNN, CDR2 SYGVQD (reference sequence). V was pared by 2 bases and J by 0 bases, with 11 bases between.

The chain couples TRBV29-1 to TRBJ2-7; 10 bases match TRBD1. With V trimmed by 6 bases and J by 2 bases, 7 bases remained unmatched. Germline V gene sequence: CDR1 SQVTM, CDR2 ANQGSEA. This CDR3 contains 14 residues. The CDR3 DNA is TGCAGCGTCCAAACCGGGACAGGGGCCTACGAGCAGTACTTC. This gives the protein CSVQTGTGAYEQYF.